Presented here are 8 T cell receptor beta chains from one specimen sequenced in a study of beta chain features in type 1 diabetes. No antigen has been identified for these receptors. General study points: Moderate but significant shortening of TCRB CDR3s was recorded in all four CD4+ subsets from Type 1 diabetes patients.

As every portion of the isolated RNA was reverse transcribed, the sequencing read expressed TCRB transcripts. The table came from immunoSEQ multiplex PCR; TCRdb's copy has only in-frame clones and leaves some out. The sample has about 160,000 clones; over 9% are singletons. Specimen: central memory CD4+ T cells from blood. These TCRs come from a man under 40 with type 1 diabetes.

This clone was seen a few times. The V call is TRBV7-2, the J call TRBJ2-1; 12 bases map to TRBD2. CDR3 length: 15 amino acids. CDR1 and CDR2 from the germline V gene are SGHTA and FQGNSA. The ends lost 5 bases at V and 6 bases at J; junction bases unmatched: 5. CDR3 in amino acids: CASSPRLAGANEQFF. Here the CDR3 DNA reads TGTGCCAGCAGCCCAAGACTAGCGGGAGCCAATGAGCAGTTCTTC. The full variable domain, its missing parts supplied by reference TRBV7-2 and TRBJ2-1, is GAGVSQSPSNKVTEKGKDVELRCDPISGHTALYWYRQSLGQGLEFLIYFQGNSAPDKSGLPSDRFSAERTGGSVSTLTIQRTQQEDSAVYLCASSPRLAGANEQFFGPGTRLTVL.

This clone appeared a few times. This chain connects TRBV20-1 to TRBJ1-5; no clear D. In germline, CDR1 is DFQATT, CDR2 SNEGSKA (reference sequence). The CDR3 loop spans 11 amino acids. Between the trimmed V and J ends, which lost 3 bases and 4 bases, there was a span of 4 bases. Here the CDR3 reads CSASGNQPQHF. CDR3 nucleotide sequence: TGCAGTGCTAGCGGTAATCAGCCCCAGCATTTT.

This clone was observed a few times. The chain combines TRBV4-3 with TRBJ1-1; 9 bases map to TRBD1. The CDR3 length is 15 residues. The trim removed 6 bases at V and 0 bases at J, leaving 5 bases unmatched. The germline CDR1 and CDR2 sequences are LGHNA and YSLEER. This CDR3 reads CASRSGTGLNTEAFF. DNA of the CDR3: TGCGCCAGCAGATCAGGGACAGGGTTGAACACTGAAGCTTTCTTT.

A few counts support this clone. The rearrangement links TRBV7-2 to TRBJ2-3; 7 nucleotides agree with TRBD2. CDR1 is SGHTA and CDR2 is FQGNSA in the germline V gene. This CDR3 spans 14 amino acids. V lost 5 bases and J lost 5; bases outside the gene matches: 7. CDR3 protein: CASSPTGGEDTQYF. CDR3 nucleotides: TGTGCCAGCAGCCCGACGGGAGGTGAAGATACGCAGTATTTT.

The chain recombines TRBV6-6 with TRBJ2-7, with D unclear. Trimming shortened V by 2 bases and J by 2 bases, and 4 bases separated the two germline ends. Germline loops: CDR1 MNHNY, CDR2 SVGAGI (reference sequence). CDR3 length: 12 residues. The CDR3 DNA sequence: TGTGCCAGCAGTTACGGCACCTACGAGCAGTACTTC. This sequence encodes CASSYGTYEQYF.

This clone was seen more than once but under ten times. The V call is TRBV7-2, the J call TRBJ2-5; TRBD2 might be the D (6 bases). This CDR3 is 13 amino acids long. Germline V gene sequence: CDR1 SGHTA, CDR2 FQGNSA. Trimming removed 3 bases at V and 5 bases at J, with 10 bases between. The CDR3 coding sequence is TGTGCCAGCAGCTTCCTCGGGAGTGAGACCCAGTACTTC. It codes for CASSFLGSETQYF.

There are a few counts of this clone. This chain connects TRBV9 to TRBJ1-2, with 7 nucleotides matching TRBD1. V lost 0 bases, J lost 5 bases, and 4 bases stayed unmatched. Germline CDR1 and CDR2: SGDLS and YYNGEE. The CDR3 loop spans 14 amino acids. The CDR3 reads CASSVVGTAYGYTF. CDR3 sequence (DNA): TGTGCCAGCAGCGTAGTCGGGACAGCTTATGGCTACACCTTC.

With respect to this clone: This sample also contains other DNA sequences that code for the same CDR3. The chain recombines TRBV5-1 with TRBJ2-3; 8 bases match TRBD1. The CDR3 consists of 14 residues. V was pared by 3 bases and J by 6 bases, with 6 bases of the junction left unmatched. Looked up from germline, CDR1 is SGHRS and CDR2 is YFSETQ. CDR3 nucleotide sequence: TGCGCCAGCAGCTCCGACAGGGGTGGGGATACGCAGTATTTT. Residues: CASSSDRGGDTQYF. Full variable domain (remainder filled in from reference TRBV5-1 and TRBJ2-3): KAGVTQTPRYLIKTRGQQVTLSCSPISGHRSVSWYQQTPGQGLQFLFEYFSETQRNKGNFPGRFSGRQFSNSRSEMNVSTLELGDSALYLCASSSDRGGDTQYFGPGTRLTVL.